This TCR beta chain was found in a study of blood T cell repertoires in COVID-19. Looking at the study overall: T cells, B-cell-depleted T cells, or PBMCs supplied cDNA or gDNA.

Germline V lookup: CDR1 SGHRS, CDR2 YFSETQ. V was pared by 4 bases and J by 1 base, with 9 bases of the junction left unmatched. This CDR3 is 18 amino acids long. The assay was immunoSEQ multiplex PCR, and TCRdb's table has in-frame clones only and misses some. The sample lists 75,000 to 90,000 clones, around four fifths occurring once. This sequence joins TRBV5-1 and TRBJ2-5; TRBD2 agrees at 14 bases. The receptor was isolated from a man older than 75 with active or convalescent COVID-19. Sample: peripheral blood. The DNA for the CDR3 is TGCGCCAGCAGCAACGGACTAGCGGGGGGCTCAAGCCAAGAGACCCAGTACTTC. Protein sequence: CASSNGLAGGSSQETQYF.